The 20 T cell receptor beta chains reported below all come from one sample, sequenced in a study of T-cell memory formation after mild COVID-19 (dated by TCRdb to the early 2020s). The protocol used for the library was 5' RACE. Sequencing instrument: Illumina NovaSeq 6000. TCRdb trimmed the raw reads at Q25, called clones with MiXCR and kept productive beta chains. When rows share a CDR3 protein, they turn into one entry using the most common DNA and genes. The table for this sample lists approximately 400,000 distinct CDR3 sequences; 15% to 20% of them were counted only once. 20% to 25% of the sample is in the top ten clones. Sequenced input: PBMCs or a T cell subset sorted from them (not recorded which). These receptors all stem from a man aged 18 to 29 who had mild COVID-19 (a few samples of this study predate the infection). The sample titles of this study are shuffled in the database, so cell type and time point are left out; the donor was told from shared clones.

The rearrangement joins TRBV12-3 or TRBV12-4 to TRBJ1-2, with 9 bases fitting TRBD1. Trimming removed 9 bases from V and 5 bases from J; junction bases left unmatched: 10. This CDR3 region has 14 residues. CDR3 protein: CARRSQGAQYGYTF. In nucleotides, the CDR3 is TGTGCCAGAAGATCACAGGGGGCACAATATGGCTACACCTTC.

The gene calls are TRBV7-8 and TRBJ2-3; weak D call: TRBD1 (6 bases). Trimming left V 1 base short and J 4 bases short, with 15 bases between. The CDR3 covers 16 residues. The germline gives CDR1 SGHVS, CDR2 FQNEAQ. The CDR3: CASSLEVRRGADTQYF. The CDR3 coding sequence is TGTGCCAGCAGCTTAGAGGTTCGCAGGGGAGCAGATACGCAGTATTTT.

This sequence joins TRBV6-2 or TRBV6-3 and TRBJ2-7; D might be TRBD1 (6 bases). CDR1 MNHEY and CDR2 SVGEGT come from the germline V gene. Trimming removed 7 bases from V and 1 base from J, with 14 bases in between. The CDR3 has 14 residues. Written as DNA, the CDR3 is TGTGCCAGCACTCACTCAGGGACATCCTACGAGCAGTACGTC. Protein sequence: CASTHSGTSYEQYV.

This clonotype showed up many times. The chain carries TRBV6-6 and TRBJ1-5; possibly TRBD1 for D (5 bases). V was trimmed by 8 bases and J by 6 bases, leaving 17 bases between them. Germline-derived CDR1 and CDR2 are MNHNY and SVGAGI (reference sequence). The CDR3 runs 14 residues. CDR3: CASSTAGTVQPQHF. The CDR3 bases are TGTGCCAGCTCCACCGCAGGGACGGTTCAGCCCCAGCATTTT.

There are a few counts of this clonotype. At one boundary the junction diverges from the germline segment, which might be a read error. The rearrangement links TRBV2 to TRBJ1-2; 7 nucleotides agree with TRBD1. The CDR3 loop spans 12 amino acids. The germline V gene has CDR1 SNHLY and CDR2 FYNNEI. CDR3 residues: CASSGTGGKILF. In DNA, the CDR3 is TGTGCCAGCAGTGGGACAGGCGGTAAGATCCTGTTC.

This chain connects TRBV7-2 to TRBJ1-3; no reliable D call. CDR3 size: 13 residues. The germline V gene has CDR1 SGHTA and CDR2 FQGNSA. The V gene lost 1 base and the J gene lost 8 bases, with 9 bases spanning the gap. The CDR3 reads CASSLESGYTIYF. Here the CDR3 DNA reads TGTGCCAGCAGCTTAGAAAGTGGCTACACCATATATTTT. The full variable domain, in which reference TRBV7-2 and TRBJ1-3 provide the parts outside the CDR3, is GAGVSQSPSNKVTEKGKDVELRCDPISGHTALYWYRQSLGQGLEFLIYFQGNSAPDKSGLPSDRFSAERTGGSVSTLTIQRTQQEDSAVYLCASSLESGYTIYFGEGSWLTVV.

This clonotype was counted between two and nine times. This chain connects TRBV29-1 to TRBJ2-7; D not certain. CDR1 is SQVTM, CDR2 ANQGSEA, per germline. This CDR3 comprises 12 residues. V lost 2 bases to trimming and J lost 6 bases, with 11 bases between them. The CDR3 reads CSVEISSLEQYF. The CDR3 DNA reads TGCAGCGTTGAAATTAGCAGCCTCGAGCAGTACTTC.

This clonotype has a count of ten or more. V is TRBV12-3 or TRBV12-4 and J is TRBJ1-6; D is undetermined. The V end was cut by 2 bases, the J end by 9 bases, with 8 bases between. The CDR3 is 13 amino acids. The CDR3, as DNA: TGTGCCAGCAGTTTACAGCTAATTTCACCCCTCCACTTT. Amino acid sequence: CASSLQLISPLHF.

This clonotype occurred a few times. This chain joins TRBV9 and TRBJ1-5; D unresolved. The CDR3 has 15 amino acids. Germline-derived CDR1 and CDR2 are SGDLS and YYNGEE. Trimming cost V 2 bases and J 3 bases, with 12 bases left between them. The CDR3 DNA sequence: TGTGCCAGCAGCGTGGACCCCTCTCCCAATCAGCCCCAGCATTTT. It translates to CASSVDPSPNQPQHF.

This clonotype was counted only a few times. The chain is built from TRBV20-1 and TRBJ1-6; D is ambiguous. V lost 1 base, J lost 6 bases, and 7 bases lay in between. CDR1 and CDR2 from the germline V gene are DFQATT and SNEGSKA (reference sequence). This CDR3 is 13 amino acids long. The CDR3 DNA sequence: TGCAGTGCTAGAGTGGGCCGTAATTCACCCCTCCACTTT. Translating it yields CSARVGRNSPLHF.

The rearrangement links TRBV29-1 to TRBJ2-1; D is unclear. V was clipped by 4 bases and J by 3 bases, with 10 bases between them. This CDR3 comprises 13 residues. The germline V gene has CDR1 SQVTM and CDR2 ANQGSEA. The CDR3 is CSVVRANYNEQFF. CDR3 in DNA: TGCAGCGTTGTTCGGGCAAACTACAATGAGCAGTTCTTC.

The CDR3 DNA reads TGTGCCAGCAGCTTCTCGGACAGGTCCCGGGAGGCCAAAAACATTCAGTACTTC. Residues: CASSFSDRSREAKNIQYF. The rearrangement links TRBV5-4 to TRBJ2-4; D perhaps matches TRBD1 (7 bases). Germline assignment: CDR1 SGHNT and CDR2 YYREEE (reference sequence). Trimming pared 2 bases from V and 1 base from J, leaving 19 bases between. The CDR3 covers 18 residues.

This clonotype was detected only a few times. This rearrangement joins TRBV27 to TRBJ2-7, with 7 positions matching TRBD1. The CDR3 has 14 residues. V was pared by 3 bases and J by 2 bases, with 4 bases of the junction left unmatched. CDR1 is MNHEY, CDR2 SMNVEV, per germline (reference sequence). The CDR3 DNA reads TGTGCCAGCAGTTTGGGACAGTGGGCCTACGAGCAGTACTTC. This encodes CASSLGQWAYEQYF.

This rearrangement joins TRBV5-5 to TRBJ2-5, with a weak D call TRBD1 (6 bases). Germline V gene lookup returns CDR1 SGHKS and CDR2 YYEKEE (reference sequence). CDR3 length: 16 residues. The V gene lost 4 bases and the J gene lost 1 base, with 17 bases spanning the gap. The CDR3 nucleotides are TGTGCCAGCAGCCTGAATCCCGGGACACTCCAAGAGACCCAGTACTTC. Its translation: CASSLNPGTLQETQYF. The full variable domain, in which reference TRBV5-5 and TRBJ2-5 provide the parts outside the CDR3, is DAGVTQSPTHLIKTRGQQVTLRCSPISGHKSVSWYQQVLGQGPQFIFQYYEKEERGRGNFPDRFSARQFPNYSSELNVNALLLGDSALYLCASSLNPGTLQETQYFGPGTRLLVL.

This chain connects TRBV6-5 to TRBJ1-2, with D possibly TRBD1 on 6 matching bases. This CDR3 spans 13 amino acids. Germline V gene data show CDR1 as MNHEY and CDR2 as SVGAGI. V was shortened by 6 bases and J by 3 bases, with 11 bases between the two germline ends. DNA of the CDR3: TGTGCCAGCAGCATCGGACAGTACTATGGCTACACCTTC. It translates to CASSIGQYYGYTF.

This clonotype was found a few times. CDR3: CSARDRDYYEQYV. The CDR3 nucleotides read TGCAGTGCTAGAGACCGGGACTACTACGAGCAGTACGTC. The rearrangement joins TRBV20-1 to TRBJ2-7, with TRBD2 matching 7 bases. The germline V gene has CDR1 DFQATT and CDR2 SNEGSKA (reference sequence). Trimming at V came to 0 bases and at J to 3 bases, leaving 2 bases not matched to a gene. CDR3 length equals 13 residues.

V usage is TRBV5-1 and J usage is TRBJ2-7; D may be TRBD2 (7 bases). Deletions cut 0 bases from V and 7 bases from J, with 14 bases between. In germline, CDR1 is SGHRS, CDR2 YFSETQ. CDR3 size: 14 residues. CDR3 amino acids: CASSLGRGAGEQYF. In nucleotides, the CDR3 is TGCGCCAGCAGCTTGGGACGGGGGGCGGGAGAGCAGTACTTC.

This rearrangement joins TRBV4-3 to TRBJ1-1; 8 positions agree with TRBD1. The V segment lost 0 bases and the J segment 8 bases; nucleotides outside the gene matches: 14. This CDR3 comprises 17 residues. CDR1 is LGHNA, CDR2 YSLEER, per germline. CDR3 sequence reads: CASSQDIGTGSGQEAFF. Written as DNA, the CDR3 is TGCGCCAGCAGCCAAGATATAGGGACAGGCTCCGGCCAGGAAGCTTTCTTT.

This clonotype was detected ten times or more. An end of the junction does not agree with germline; a read error may underlie this. This chain links TRBV5-1 with TRBJ1-1; D is perhaps TRBD1 (6 bases). This CDR3 is 14 amino acids long. CDR1 and CDR2 (germline): SGHRS, YFSETQ. The CDR3 nucleotides are TGTGCCAGCAGCTTAGCGCAAGGGGGCACTGAAGCTTTCTTT. Translating it yields CASSLAQGGTEAFF.

This chain connects TRBV7-3 to TRBJ1-3; tentative D call: TRBD1 (6 bases). V shed 6 bases and J shed 4 bases, with 13 bases lying between them. CDR1 and CDR2 (germline): SGHTA, FQGTGA. CDR3 length equals 14 residues. CDR3 loop: CASRQDSAGNTIYF. CDR3 coding DNA: TGTGCCAGCAGGCAGGACAGTGCAGGAAACACCATATATTTT.